These 17 T cell receptor beta chains were all obtained from the same sample, sequenced in a study of CD8+CD57+ T cells in acquired aplastic anemia. Researchers used genomic DNA as the template to profile TCR beta VDJ and CDR3. Each CDR3 protein is one row after TCRdb ran MiXCR on the reads. The data show approximately 200,000 distinct CDR3 sequences, around 63% seen once. Sequenced sample: sorted CD4+, CD8+, or CD8+CD57+ T cells (not recorded which) from PBMCs. These receptors came from a human donor in good health.

The chain links TRBV2 to TRBJ1-1; TRBD1 is a possible D gene (6 bases). Trimming stripped 4 bases from V and 1 base from J, with 10 bases between. CDR1 SNHLY and CDR2 FYNNEI come from the germline V gene. CDR3 length: 14 residues. CDR3 region: CASSADRSNTEAFF. The DNA of the CDR3 is TGTGCCAGCAGTGCCGACAGGTCGAACACTGAAGCTTTCTTT.

The CDR3 here is CASSWGLAGVVDTQYF. In DNA form, the CDR3 reads TGTGCCAGCAGCTGGGGACTAGCGGGAGTCGTAGATACGCAGTATTTT. The chain carries TRBV7-9 and TRBJ2-3, with 14 bases identical to TRBD2. The trim removed 4 bases at V and 5 bases at J, leaving 5 bases unmatched. Germline CDR1 and CDR2: SEHNR and FQNEAQ (reference sequence). The CDR3 extends over 16 amino acids.

The rearrangement links TRBV14 to TRBJ1-1; D ambiguous. V lost 4 bases to trimming and J lost 1 base, with 7 bases between them. The CDR3 runs 13 residues. Germline CDR1 and CDR2: SGHDN and FVKESK. DNA for the CDR3: TGTGCCAGCAGCCTCCCACAGAACACTGAAGCTTTCTTT. This gives the protein CASSLPQNTEAFF.

Concerning this clonotype: The germline gene is not matched at one end of the junction; a read error may be the cause. The chain couples TRBV10-3 to TRBJ2-7, with a weak D call TRBD2 (7 bases). The CDR3 extends over 15 amino acids. The germline V gene has CDR1 ENHRY and CDR2 SYGVKD. CDR3 nucleotide sequence: TGTGCCATCGGTGATGGGGGGGGCCCCTACAATGAGCAGTACTTC. Translation: CAIGDGGGPYNEQYF.

The chain recombines TRBV20-1 with TRBJ2-6; D is tentatively TRBD1 or TRBD2 (5 bases each). Germline loops: CDR1 DFQATT, CDR2 SNEGSKA (reference sequence). The CDR3 loop spans 16 amino acids. V was shortened by 0 bases and J by 0 bases, with 9 bases between the two germline ends. CDR3 sequence: CSARDLGDSGANVLTF. In DNA, the CDR3 is TGCAGTGCTAGAGATCTGGGGGACTCTGGGGCCAACGTCCTGACTTTC.

The chain carries TRBV29-1 and TRBJ1-1; 9 bases map to TRBD1. Trimming at V came to 3 bases and at J to 3 bases, leaving 2 bases not matched to a gene. Germline V lookup: CDR1 SQVTM, CDR2 ANQGSEA. The CDR3 covers 13 residues. This chain's CDR3 is CSVERTGDTEAFF. CDR3 DNA: TGCAGCGTTGAGAGGACAGGGGACACTGAAGCTTTCTTT.

The V gene is TRBV5-1, the J gene TRBJ1-1; D unresolved. CDR1 and CDR2 from the germline V gene are SGHRS and YFSETQ. The CDR3 contains 13 residues. Trimming removed 2 bases from V and 1 base from J, with 6 bases in between. DNA for the CDR3: TGCGCCAGCAGCTTTACAGCGAACACTGAAGCTTTCTTT. It specifies CASSFTANTEAFF.

The rearrangement uses TRBV29-1 and TRBJ1-1; D might be TRBD1 (5 bases). Germline V gene lookup returns CDR1 SQVTM and CDR2 ANQGSEA. The CDR3 consists of 13 residues. Trimming took 4 bases from V and 4 from J, leaving 13 bases between them. DNA of the CDR3: TGCAGCGTTGGGGGCCGGAGTGGCACTGAAGCTTTCTTT. Translating gives CSVGGRSGTEAFF.

This clonotype has a count of ten or more. This chain joins TRBV27 and TRBJ2-7, with D uncertain. V was trimmed by 7 bases and J by 5 bases, leaving 12 bases between them. Per the germline V gene, CDR1 is MNHEY and CDR2 is SMNVEV (reference sequence). The CDR3 runs to 12 residues. CDR3 sequence: CASTTLNDEQYF. The CDR3 DNA reads as TGTGCCAGCACCACCTTGAACGACGAGCAGTACTTC.

Regarding this clonotype: The junction shows a germline mismatch at one end, possibly a read error. The gene calls are TRBV20-1 and TRBJ2-7, with D perhaps TRBD1 (6 bases). The germline V gene encodes CDR1 DFQATT and CDR2 SNEGSKA (reference sequence). The CDR3 has 13 residues. This CDR3 is CSARAPRGHEQYF. In DNA, the CDR3 is TGCAGTGCTAGAGCTCCCAGGGGCCACGAGCAGTACTTT.

This clonotype was counted only a few times. The J gene is TRBJ1-3, the V gene TRBV7-2; D not certain. Trimming left V 4 bases short and J 0 bases short, with 16 bases between. Germline-derived CDR1 and CDR2 are SGHTA and FQGNSA. The CDR3 totals 17 residues. DNA of the CDR3: TGTGCCAGCAGCTCGCAGTGGAGCGGGAGCTCTGGAAACACCATATATTTT. It codes for CASSSQWSGSSGNTIYF.

The chain is built from TRBV25-1 and TRBJ1-4, with D hard to call. V gave up 3 bases and J gave up 0 bases, with 8 bases separating them. The CDR3 loop spans 15 amino acids. Germline assignment: CDR1 MGHDK and CDR2 SYGVNS. The CDR3 DNA follows: TGTGCCAGCAGTGAGCGACGGGCAACTAATGAAAAACTGTTTTTT. Translated, it gives CASSERRATNEKLFF.

The genes are TRBV28 and TRBJ1-2; D gene uncertain. Germline assignment: CDR1 MDHEN and CDR2 SYDVKM. Trimming took off 6 bases at V and 3 bases at J, with 11 bases between the two ends. This CDR3 spans 13 amino acids. CDR3 loop: CASSFDRYYGYTF. The CDR3 coding sequence is TGTGCCAGCAGCTTCGACCGATACTATGGCTACACCTTC.

In this sample, this clonotype turned up many times. This sequence joins TRBV6-5 and TRBJ2-2; possible D gene TRBD1, 7 bases. Germline V gene lookup returns CDR1 MNHEY and CDR2 SVGAGI. V dropped 6 bases and J dropped 3 bases, with 14 bases sitting between them. CDR3 length equals 15 residues. The CDR3 DNA reads TGTGCCAGCAGGGGGGGACAGACAGACACCGGGGAGCTGTTTTTT. Protein: CASRGGQTDTGELFF.

The table lists this clonotype with many counts. V is TRBV7-3 and J is TRBJ1-1; 9 bases line up with TRBD1. J lost 4 bases, V lost 6 bases, and 9 bases had no gene match. The germline CDR1 and CDR2 sequences are SGHTA and FQGTGA. This CDR3 spans 15 amino acids. The CDR3 region has the DNA TGTGCCAGCAGGGATTCGGGACAGGGAGTCACTGAAGCTTTCTTT. Protein sequence: CASRDSGQGVTEAFF.

Regarding this clonotype: A junction end diverges from the germline sequence, so it may reflect a read error. CDR3 protein: CASSPRGSYQETQYF. The DNA of the CDR3 is TGTGCCAGCAGCCCCCGAGGCAGCTACCAAGAGACCCAGTACTTC. This chain connects TRBV4-1 to TRBJ2-5, with D unclear. The CDR3 spans 15 residues. Germline CDR1 MGHRA, CDR2 YSYEKL.

A few counts support this clonotype. V and J are TRBV9 and TRBJ2-3, with D uncertain. The CDR3 loop spans 15 amino acids. CDR1 and CDR2 (germline): SGDLS, YYNGEE. Trimming removed 0 bases at V and 4 bases at J, with 12 bases between. The CDR3 coding sequence is TGTGCCAGCAGCGTAGGGGCCACTACGGCAGATACGCAGTATTTT. It specifies CASSVGATTADTQYF.